This note documents a single T cell receptor beta chain sequence. This entry belongs to a study of blood T cell repertoires in COVID-19. Libraries were prepared by immunoSEQ multiplex PCR; TCRdb keeps only in-frame clonotypes and omits some of them. The sample yields about 160,000 clones, roughly 84% seen once. The CDR3 has 14 amino acids. Per germline, CDR1 SGHNT and CDR2 YYREEE (reference sequence). V was shortened by 5 bases and J by 1 base, with 12 bases between the two germline ends. V and J are TRBV5-4 and TRBJ2-5, with D perhaps TRBD1 (5 bases). The sequencing sample was made of peripheral blood. The receptor's source is a man aged 40-49 years with acute or convalescent COVID-19. The chain's CDR3 is CASSPDRSQETQYF. In DNA, the CDR3 is TGTGCCAGCAGTCCCGACAGATCCCAAGAGACCCAGTACTTC. Full variable domain (remainder filled in from reference TRBV5-4 and TRBJ2-5): ETGVTQSPTHLIKTRGQQVTLRCSSQSGHNTVSWYQQALGQGPQFIFQYYREEENGRGNFPPRFSGLQFPNYSSELNVNALELDDSALYLCASSPDRSQETQYFGPGTRLLVL.